Listed below are T cell receptor beta chains from one sample, sequenced in a study of control samples from healthy donors and cancer patients. Clones were read by immunoSEQ multiplex PCR, and TCRdb kept only the in-frame ones, dropping some. This repertoire comprises roughly 200,000 clones; its ten largest clones make up 2% to 2.5%. Sequencing used blood. The receptors derive from a woman in her twenties or thirties in good health. Each CDR3 is given with its conserved first and last residue. D genes are given only for firm matches.

j_call: TRBJ1-5
d_call: -
v_call: TRBV5-1
cdr3_aa: CASRESYSNQPQHF
cdr3_nt: TGCGCCAGCAGGGAGTCGTATAGCAATCAGCCCCAGCATTTT

j_call: TRBJ1-3
d_call: -
v_call: TRBV24-1
cdr3_aa: CATSNIQGWIGDTIYF
cdr3_nt: TGTGCCACCAGTAATATTCAGGGATGGATCGGGGACACCATATATTTT

j_call: TRBJ2-3
d_call: TRBD1
v_call: TRBV6-6
cdr3_aa: CASSYPPQGGTDTQYF
cdr3_nt: TGTGCCAGCAGTTACCCCCCACAGGGGGGCACAGATACGCAGTATTTT

j_call: TRBJ1-2
d_call: -
v_call: TRBV27
cdr3_aa: CASSPRTAGLNYGYTF
cdr3_nt: TGTGCCAGCAGTCCGCGGACAGCCGGCCTAAACTATGGCTACACCTTC

j_call: TRBJ1-3
d_call: -
v_call: TRBV19
cdr3_aa: CASRLRQSGNTIYF
cdr3_nt: TGTGCCAGTAGACTCCGGCAGTCTGGAAACACCATATATTTT

j_call: TRBJ2-4
d_call: TRBD2
v_call: TRBV5-1
cdr3_aa: CASSPTSGVPNIQYF
cdr3_nt: TGCGCCAGCAGCCCGACTAGCGGCGTGCCAAACATTCAGTACTTC

j_call: TRBJ1-2
d_call: TRBD1
v_call: TRBV19
cdr3_aa: CASSSQGAGYTF
cdr3_nt: TGTGCCAGTAGCTCACAGGGGGCTGGCTACACCTTC

j_call: TRBJ1-5
d_call: -
v_call: TRBV2
cdr3_aa: CASSRIGQPQHF
cdr3_nt: TGTGCCAGCAGCAGAATTGGTCAGCCCCAGCATTTT

j_call: TRBJ2-5
d_call: TRBD2
v_call: TRBV11-2
cdr3_aa: CASSFGTSGGARETQYF
cdr3_nt: TGTGCCAGCAGCTTTGGGACTAGCGGGGGGGCCCGAGAGACCCAGTACTTC

j_call: TRBJ1-1
d_call: -
v_call: TRBV19
cdr3_aa: CASSMEERGTEAFF
cdr3_nt: TGTGCCAGTAGTATGGAAGAAAGGGGCACTGAAGCTTTCTTT

j_call: TRBJ2-1
d_call: TRBD2
v_call: TRBV7-2
cdr3_aa: CASSLVGGGTEQFF
cdr3_nt: TGTGCCAGCAGCTTAGTCGGGGGGGGCACGGAGCAGTTCTTC

j_call: TRBJ2-4
d_call: -
v_call: TRBV5-1
cdr3_aa: CASSLAGGQNIQYF
cdr3_nt: TGCGCCAGCAGCTTGGCCGGGGGACAAAACATTCAGTACTTC

j_call: TRBJ1-6
d_call: TRBD1
v_call: TRBV9
cdr3_aa: CASRIPQGAGNSPLHF
cdr3_nt: TGTGCCAGCCGCATACCACAGGGGGCGGGAAATTCACCCCTCCACTTT

j_call: TRBJ1-5
d_call: -
v_call: TRBV7-9
cdr3_aa: CASSLVGGYQPQHF
cdr3_nt: TGTGCCAGCAGCTTAGTCGGGGGCTATCAGCCCCAGCATTTT

j_call: TRBJ1-1
d_call: -
v_call: TRBV4-3
cdr3_aa: CASSQDTGQEAFF
cdr3_nt: TGCGCCAGCAGCCAAGATACAGGGCAGGAGGCTTTCTTT

j_call: TRBJ1-2
d_call: -
v_call: TRBV20-1
cdr3_aa: CSVRGQGGYTF
cdr3_nt: TGCAGTGTTAGGGGCCAGGGTGGCTACACCTTC

j_call: TRBJ2-7
d_call: TRBD2
v_call: TRBV18
cdr3_aa: CASSPRSIGLGSYEQYF
cdr3_nt: TGTGCCAGCTCACCAAGGTCGATAGGACTAGGATCCTACGAGCAGTACTTC

j_call: TRBJ2-1
d_call: -
v_call: TRBV24-1
cdr3_aa: CATSETTSLSSYNEQFF
cdr3_nt: TGTGCCACCAGTGAGACTACTAGCCTGAGCTCCTACAATGAGCAGTTCTTC

j_call: TRBJ1-6
d_call: -
v_call: TRBV27
cdr3_aa: CASSRTEDNSPLHF
cdr3_nt: TGTGCCAGCAGTCGGACGGAGGACAATTCACCCCTCCACTTT

j_call: TRBJ1-3
d_call: -
v_call: TRBV19
cdr3_aa: CASTYNTVSGNTIYF
cdr3_nt: TGTGCCAGTACTTATAATACAGTCTCTGGAAACACCATATATTTT

j_call: TRBJ1-2
d_call: TRBD1
v_call: TRBV5-1
cdr3_aa: CASSPGQAEGGYTF
cdr3_nt: TGCGCCAGCAGCCCGGGACAGGCGGAGGGTGGCTACACCTTC

j_call: TRBJ1-1
d_call: -
v_call: TRBV7-9
cdr3_aa: CASRTLVTEAFF
cdr3_nt: TGTGCCAGCAGGACATTAGTGACTGAAGCTTTCTTT

j_call: TRBJ1-1
d_call: -
v_call: TRBV4-1
cdr3_aa: CASSQVEGGLTEAFF
cdr3_nt: TGCGCCAGCAGCCAAGTTGAGGGCGGCCTCACTGAAGCTTTCTTT

j_call: TRBJ2-2
d_call: TRBD2
v_call: TRBV3-1/TRBV3-2
cdr3_aa: CASSQAGAGERIF
cdr3_nt: TGTGCCAGCAGCCAAGCCGGTGCGGGGGAGCGGATTTTT

j_call: TRBJ2-1
d_call: -
v_call: TRBV7-2
cdr3_aa: CASSHDYLYNEQFF
cdr3_nt: TGTGCCAGCAGCCACGACTATCTCTACAATGAGCAGTTCTTC

j_call: TRBJ2-5
d_call: -
v_call: TRBV6-5
cdr3_aa: CASLFQETQYF
cdr3_nt: TGTGCCAGCCTTTTTCAAGAGACCCAGTACTTC

j_call: TRBJ1-2
d_call: -
v_call: TRBV2
cdr3_aa: CASSGEQGSFYGYTF
cdr3_nt: TGTGCCAGCAGTGGGGAACAGGGTTCCTTTTATGGCTACACCTTC

j_call: TRBJ2-2
d_call: -
v_call: TRBV6-5
cdr3_aa: CASTRDLGNTGELFF
cdr3_nt: TGTGCCAGCACCAGGGACCTCGGGAACACCGGGGAGCTGTTTTTT

j_call: TRBJ1-1
d_call: -
v_call: TRBV19
cdr3_aa: CASTGGSWNTEAFF
cdr3_nt: TGTGCCAGTACTGGAGGATCGTGGAACACTGAAGCTTTCTTT

j_call: TRBJ2-3
d_call: -
v_call: TRBV5-4
cdr3_aa: CASSLGEYSTDTQYF
cdr3_nt: TGTGCCAGCAGCTTGGGAGAGTATTCCACAGATACGCAGTATTTT

j_call: TRBJ2-5
d_call: -
v_call: TRBV12-3/TRBV12-4
cdr3_aa: CASSLLAPDQYF
cdr3_nt: TGTGCCAGCAGTTTACTAGCCCCAGACCAGTACTTC

j_call: TRBJ2-1
d_call: -
v_call: TRBV19
cdr3_aa: CASSIAGAGYNEQFF
cdr3_nt: TGTGCCAGTAGTATAGCGGGGGCCGGGTACAATGAGCAGTTCTTC

j_call: TRBJ2-5
d_call: -
v_call: TRBV7-3
cdr3_aa: CASSTGGGETQYF
cdr3_nt: TGTGCCAGCAGCACCGGGGGCGGAGAGACCCAGTACTTC

j_call: TRBJ2-7
d_call: TRBD2
v_call: TRBV19
cdr3_aa: CASSPSGGYEQYF
cdr3_nt: TGTGCCAGTAGTCCTAGCGGGGGCTACGAGCAGTACTTC

j_call: TRBJ2-1
d_call: -
v_call: TRBV6-5
cdr3_aa: CASSYTTGRDEQFF
cdr3_nt: TGTGCCAGCAGTTACACCACAGGGAGGGATGAGCAGTTCTTC

j_call: TRBJ1-6
d_call: TRBD1
v_call: TRBV5-1
cdr3_aa: CASSLAGGGGANSPLHF
cdr3_nt: TGCGCCAGCAGCTTGGCCGGTGGAGGGGGCGCGAATTCACCCCTCCACTTT

j_call: TRBJ1-5
d_call: -
v_call: TRBV28
cdr3_aa: CASRITGRGGNQPQHF
cdr3_nt: TGTGCCAGCAGAATAACAGGGCGGGGGGGCAATCAGCCCCAGCATTTT

j_call: TRBJ1-5
d_call: TRBD1
v_call: TRBV7-9
cdr3_aa: CASSIDRGSQPQHF
cdr3_nt: TGTGCCAGCAGCATCGACAGGGGTAGTCAGCCCCAGCATTTT

j_call: TRBJ2-7
d_call: TRBD1
v_call: TRBV6-5
cdr3_aa: CASTPRTGLNYEQYF
cdr3_nt: TGTGCCAGCACCCCCCGGACAGGCTTAAACTACGAGCAGTACTTC

j_call: TRBJ1-6
d_call: -
v_call: TRBV5-1
cdr3_aa: CASSVNREPNSPLHF
cdr3_nt: TGCGCCAGCAGCGTAAACAGGGAACCCAATTCACCCCTCCACTTT

j_call: TRBJ2-7
d_call: -
v_call: TRBV6-1
cdr3_aa: CASSESAAGSYEQYF
cdr3_nt: TGTGCCAGCAGTGAGAGCGCTGCAGGCTCCTACGAGCAGTACTTC

j_call: TRBJ2-7
d_call: -
v_call: TRBV19
cdr3_aa: CASSGSGVPTLAVHRQYF
cdr3_nt: TGTGCCAGTAGTGGATCGGGAGTCCCTACCTTAGCGGTCCACCGGCAGTACTTC

j_call: TRBJ1-4
d_call: -
v_call: TRBV5-3
cdr3_aa: CARRARENEKLFF
cdr3_nt: TGTGCCAGAAGAGCCAGGGAGAATGAAAAACTGTTTTTT

j_call: TRBJ2-7
d_call: -
v_call: TRBV4-1
cdr3_aa: CASSPGTDYEQYF
cdr3_nt: TGCGCCAGCAGCCCGGGGACGGACTACGAGCAGTACTTC

j_call: TRBJ2-5
d_call: TRBD2
v_call: TRBV19
cdr3_aa: CASSQRGWETQYF
cdr3_nt: TGTGCCAGTAGTCAGCGGGGGTGGGAGACCCAGTACTTC

j_call: TRBJ2-7
d_call: -
v_call: TRBV9
cdr3_aa: CASSIDGQNYEQYF
cdr3_nt: TGTGCCAGCAGCATTGACGGACAGAACTACGAGCAGTACTTC

j_call: TRBJ2-7
d_call: TRBD1
v_call: TRBV18
cdr3_aa: CASSQRQGQSHEQYF
cdr3_nt: TGTGCCAGCTCACAGAGACAGGGGCAGTCCCACGAGCAGTACTTC